This is a list of T cell receptor beta chains from one sample in a study of vaccination and CD4 T cells after COVID-19. No antigen has been identified for these receptors. TCRdb used MiXCR to reprocess the PCR reads, holding one entry per CDR3 protein. The data show some 15,000 distinct CDR3 sequences, around 55% seen once. The material was CD4+ T cells from blood, cultured in vitro, obtained about 7 months after SARS-CoV-2 vaccination. The receptor source for this set is a human donor who had recovered from COVID-19. CDR3s include the opening cysteine and the closing phenylalanine or tryptophan. D genes are given only for firm matches. Clone size is not always given. Where it is, it says once, few, many or a class for expanded clones.

V	J	size	D	DNA	CDR3
TRBV11-1	TRBJ1-1	.	.	TGTGCCAGCAGACCCCCAACCTGGGACACTGAAGCTTTCTTT	CASRPPTWDTEAFF
TRBV20-1	TRBJ1-5	.	TRBD1	TGCAGTGCCGCGGGGGACAGGAATCAGCCCCAGCATTTT	CSAAGDRNQPQHF
TRBV6-1	TRBJ2-7	.	.	TGTGCCAGCAGTGCCTCTCTCAATACAGTTAGCTCCTACGAGCAGTACTTC	CASSASLNTVSSYEQYF
TRBV20-1	TRBJ2-1	.	.	TGCAGTGGAGAGAGGCGAACCTACAATGAGCAGTTCTTC	CSGERRTYNEQFF
TRBV20-1	TRBJ2-5	.	.	TGCAGTGCAGAAGCCGGGACTTTCCAAGAGACCCAGTACTTC	CSAEAGTFQETQYF
TRBV19	TRBJ2-7	.	TRBD2	TGTGCCAGTAGTTCAGCGGGAACTGACTACGAGCAGTACTTC	CASSSAGTDYEQYF
TRBV7-9	TRBJ2-2	.	.	TGTGCCAGCAGCTTCGGGACGGCCACCGGGGAGCTGTTTTTT	CASSFGTATGELFF
TRBV27	TRBJ2-5	large	.	TGTGCCAGCGGCCCGCCTGGACGGGTGGAGACCCAGTACTTC	CASGPPGRVETQYF
TRBV19	TRBJ2-1	.	.	TGTGCCAGCCGGGATCTCTCAAGGGAGCAGTTCTTC	CASRDLSREQFF
TRBV28	TRBJ1-2	once	.	TGTGCCAGCAGTTTATGGGGCGGCTACACCTTC	CASSLWGGYTF
TRBV7-6	TRBJ1-1	.	TRBD1	TGTGCAAGCGTCAAGGGAACAGGGGGCACTGAAGCTTTCTTT	CASVKGTGGTEAFF
TRBV6-2/TRBV6-3	TRBJ2-7	.	.	TGTGCCAGCACTCGGGGAAGCTCCTACGAGCAGTACTTC	CASTRGSSYEQYF